A single sample gave rise to the 2 T cell receptor beta chains below, sequenced in a study of cytomegalovirus exposure and HLA in healthy donors. PCR was performed using 60 Vbeta and 13 Jbeta primers. Data came from immunoSEQ multiplex PCR; TCRdb stores just in-frame clones and leaves some out. The sample includes some 91,000 clones, about 76% of them seen just once. Input material: PBMCs. The receptors stem from a man between 40 and 49 years old in good health and CMV-seropositive.

This clone came up a few times. The chain joins TRBV19 to TRBJ2-5; 9 bases are shared with TRBD2. The V segment lost 4 bases and the J segment 4 bases; nucleotides outside the gene matches: 1. The CDR3 contains 13 residues. Germline CDR1 is LNHDA and CDR2 is SQIVND (reference sequence). The CDR3 nucleotides are TGTGCCAGTAGTAGCGGGGGGGCAGAGACCCAGTACTTC. It codes for CASSSGGAETQYF.

The CDR3 DNA sequence: TGTGCCAGCAGTTACTCGGACAGGGGCTACGAGCAGTACTTC. This encodes CASSYSDRGYEQYF. The V call is TRBV6-6, the J call TRBJ2-7, with 9 bases identical to TRBD1. Trimming took 0 bases from V and 3 from J; bases not matched to a gene: 0. Looked up from germline, CDR1 is MNHNY and CDR2 is SVGAGI (reference sequence). This CDR3 is built from 14 residues.